A selection of T cell receptor beta chains follows, all from one sample in a study of T cells in localized non-small cell lung cancer. Sequencing used immunoSEQ multiplex PCR; TCRdb keeps in-frame clones, though not all of them. The sample records 45,000 to 60,000 clones, about 88% being singletons. The material was PBMCs, obtained before any cancer treatment. These receptors came from a man aged 35 to 70 with stage II lung adenocarcinoma. The CDR3 runs from the conserved cysteine through the conserved F or W. A D gene is named only where the DNA matches it firmly. For some rows the clone size is stated as once, few or many, or as a class when expanded; others skip it.

cdr3_aa: CASGQGRRTEAFF
cdr3_nt: TGCGCCAGCGGACAGGGAAGGAGGACTGAAGCTTTCTTT
v_call: TRBV4-1
j_call: TRBJ1-1
clone_size: NA
d_call: TRBD1

cdr3_aa: CASRVTPEQETQYF
cdr3_nt: TGTGCCAGCAGGGTTACACCGGAACAAGAGACCCAGTACTTC
v_call: TRBV6-1
j_call: TRBJ2-5
clone_size: once
d_call: NA

cdr3_aa: CASSPETTIMDTQYF
cdr3_nt: TGCGCCAGCAGCCCCGAGACAACAATTATGGATACGCAGTATTTT
v_call: TRBV5-1
j_call: TRBJ2-3
clone_size: NA
d_call: NA

cdr3_aa: CASSVEDNEQFF
cdr3_nt: TGTGCCAGCAGCGTAGAGGATAATGAGCAGTTCTTC
v_call: TRBV9
j_call: TRBJ2-1
clone_size: NA
d_call: NA

cdr3_aa: CASSLTGIQETQYF
cdr3_nt: TGTGCCAGCAGTCTGACAGGGATCCAAGAGACCCAGTACTTC
v_call: TRBV5-8
j_call: TRBJ2-5
clone_size: NA
d_call: TRBD1

cdr3_aa: CASSLPSGRILTDTQYF
cdr3_nt: TGTGCCAGCAGCCTCCCTTCGGGGAGGATCCTCACAGATACGCAGTATTTT
v_call: TRBV28
j_call: TRBJ2-3
clone_size: NA
d_call: NA

cdr3_aa: CASSLGRTSGYTDTQYF
cdr3_nt: TGCGCCAGCAGCTTGGGCAGGACTAGCGGATACACAGATACGCAGTATTTT
v_call: TRBV5-1
j_call: TRBJ2-3
clone_size: NA
d_call: TRBD2

cdr3_aa: CASSSTGGAGSPLHF
cdr3_nt: TGTGCCAGCAGCTCGACAGGGGGCGCAGGGTCACCCCTCCACTTT
v_call: TRBV13
j_call: TRBJ1-6
clone_size: NA
d_call: TRBD1

cdr3_aa: CASSLKGSGGGGGELFF
cdr3_nt: TGTGCCAGCAGCTTGAAGGGATCGGGGGGTGGCGGCGGGGAGCTGTTTTTT
v_call: TRBV5-4
j_call: TRBJ2-2
clone_size: NA
d_call: TRBD2

cdr3_aa: CASSLESATGELFF
cdr3_nt: TGTGCCAGCAGCCTAGAGTCGGCCACCGGGGAGCTGTTTTTT
v_call: TRBV6-5
j_call: TRBJ2-2
clone_size: NA
d_call: NA

cdr3_aa: CASSPLVGGGSEAFF
cdr3_nt: TGCGCCAGCAGCCCGTTAGTGGGCGGTGGCTCTGAAGCTTTCTTT
v_call: TRBV5-1
j_call: TRBJ1-1
clone_size: NA
d_call: NA

cdr3_aa: CASSLESLALQETQYF
cdr3_nt: TGTGCCAGCAGCTTAGAATCCCTAGCCCTCCAAGAGACCCAGTACTTC
v_call: TRBV7-2
j_call: TRBJ2-5
clone_size: NA
d_call: NA

cdr3_aa: CASSQDIGDRGRSNEQFF
cdr3_nt: TGCGCCAGCAGCCAAGATATCGGGGACAGGGGGCGAAGTAATGAGCAGTTCTTC
v_call: TRBV4-1
j_call: TRBJ2-1
clone_size: NA
d_call: TRBD1

cdr3_aa: CASSGAGPPTDTQYF
cdr3_nt: TGTGCCAGTAGTGGGGCAGGGCCGCCAACAGATACGCAGTATTTT
v_call: TRBV19
j_call: TRBJ2-3
clone_size: NA
d_call: NA

cdr3_aa: CASSFMGDVGTDTQYF
cdr3_nt: TGCGCCAGCAGCTTTATGGGTGACGTTGGCACAGATACGCAGTATTTT
v_call: TRBV5-1
j_call: TRBJ2-3
clone_size: NA
d_call: NA

cdr3_aa: CASSPGQELYEQYF
cdr3_nt: TGTGCCAGCAGCCCGGGACAGGAACTTTACGAGCAGTACTTC
v_call: TRBV9
j_call: TRBJ2-7
clone_size: NA
d_call: TRBD1

cdr3_aa: CATTIGGRNGYTF
cdr3_nt: TGTGCCACCACCATCGGGGGGCGAAATGGCTACACCTTC
v_call: TRBV15
j_call: TRBJ1-2
clone_size: NA
d_call: NA

cdr3_aa: CASSSALNTEAFF
cdr3_nt: TGTGCCAGCAGCTCCGCCCTGAACACTGAAGCTTTCTTT
v_call: TRBV5-8
j_call: TRBJ1-1
clone_size: NA
d_call: NA

cdr3_aa: CASSEAGGKNGYTF
cdr3_nt: TGTGCCAGCAGTGAAGCAGGGGGTAAGAATGGCTACACCTTC
v_call: TRBV2
j_call: TRBJ1-2
clone_size: NA
d_call: NA

cdr3_aa: CASSLDWGYQETQYF
cdr3_nt: TGCGCCAGCAGCTTGGATTGGGGTTATCAAGAGACCCAGTACTTC
v_call: TRBV5-1
j_call: TRBJ2-5
clone_size: NA
d_call: NA

cdr3_aa: CASKGHPNTEAFF
cdr3_nt: TGTGCCAGCAAAGGGCACCCGAACACTGAAGCTTTCTTT
v_call: TRBV6-1
j_call: TRBJ1-1
clone_size: NA
d_call: NA

cdr3_aa: CASDRDSGNTIYF
cdr3_nt: TGTGCCAGCGACAGGGACTCGGGAAACACCATATATTTT
v_call: TRBV6-4
j_call: TRBJ1-3
clone_size: NA
d_call: TRBD1

cdr3_aa: CASSLDIDNEQFF
cdr3_nt: TGTGCCAGCAGCTTGGACATTGACAATGAGCAGTTCTTC
v_call: TRBV5-5
j_call: TRBJ2-1
clone_size: NA
d_call: NA

cdr3_aa: CSADTGGYNEQFF
cdr3_nt: TGCAGCGCCGATACGGGGGGGTACAATGAGCAGTTCTTC
v_call: TRBV29-1
j_call: TRBJ2-1
clone_size: once
d_call: TRBD2

cdr3_aa: CASRVHRQGVDEQYF
cdr3_nt: TGTGCCAGCAGGGTACACCGTCAGGGAGTTGACGAGCAGTACTTC
v_call: TRBV6-1
j_call: TRBJ2-7
clone_size: NA
d_call: NA

cdr3_aa: CASSEVDSAQGTEAFF
cdr3_nt: TGTGCCAGCAGTGAAGTTGATTCCGCCCAGGGCACTGAAGCTTTCTTT
v_call: TRBV6-1
j_call: TRBJ1-1
clone_size: few
d_call: NA

cdr3_aa: CASSPEVSFGTPVSGNTIYF
cdr3_nt: TGTGCCAGCTCACCGGAGGTATCATTTGGGACTCCCGTCTCTGGAAACACCATATATTTT
v_call: TRBV18
j_call: TRBJ1-3
clone_size: NA
d_call: NA

cdr3_aa: CAWSHRGTTLLEAFF
cdr3_nt: TGTGCCTGGAGTCATAGGGGGACCACCCTACTTGAAGCTTTCTTT
v_call: TRBV30
j_call: TRBJ1-1
clone_size: few
d_call: NA

cdr3_aa: CASSFPQGGETQYF
cdr3_nt: TGTGCCAGCAGCTTCCCACAGGGGGGAGAGACCCAGTACTTC
v_call: TRBV7-9
j_call: TRBJ2-5
clone_size: NA
d_call: TRBD1

cdr3_aa: CATTTGHLGGYTF
cdr3_nt: TGTGCCACCACGACAGGCCATTTGGGTGGCTACACCTTC
v_call: TRBV7-9
j_call: TRBJ1-2
clone_size: NA
d_call: NA

cdr3_aa: CASSVSSDNSPLHF
cdr3_nt: TGTGCCAGCAGTGTTAGCAGCGATAATTCACCCCTCCACTTT
v_call: TRBV6-5
j_call: TRBJ1-6
clone_size: NA
d_call: NA

cdr3_aa: CASSPRGQPGNGYTF
cdr3_nt: TGTGCCAGCAGCCCCAGGGGACAACCAGGAAATGGCTACACCTTC
v_call: TRBV9
j_call: TRBJ1-2
clone_size: once
d_call: NA

cdr3_aa: CASRADRGLGTDTQYF
cdr3_nt: TGTGCCAGCAGAGCGGACAGGGGGCTAGGTACAGATACGCAGTATTTT
v_call: TRBV5-4
j_call: TRBJ2-3
clone_size: NA
d_call: TRBD1

cdr3_aa: CASSLGGANGANVLTF
cdr3_nt: TGCGCCAGCAGCTTGGGCGGGGCGAATGGGGCCAACGTCCTGACTTTC
v_call: TRBV5-1
j_call: TRBJ2-6
clone_size: NA
d_call: NA

cdr3_aa: CASSLGVWGQETQYF
cdr3_nt: TGTGCCAGCAGCTTGGGGGTTTGGGGTCAAGAGACCCAGTACTTC
v_call: TRBV7-8
j_call: TRBJ2-5
clone_size: NA
d_call: NA

cdr3_aa: CASSFKRPGHIYNEQFF
cdr3_nt: TGTGCCAGCAGCTTCAAACGGCCGGGACACATATACAATGAGCAGTTCTTC
v_call: TRBV21-1
j_call: TRBJ2-1
clone_size: NA
d_call: NA

cdr3_aa: CSVGSSPNTEAFF
cdr3_nt: TGCAGCGTTGGTAGTTCCCCGAACACTGAAGCTTTCTTT
v_call: TRBV29-1
j_call: TRBJ1-1
clone_size: NA
d_call: NA

cdr3_aa: CASSIGIRETQYF
cdr3_nt: TGTGCCAGTAGTATAGGAATTCGAGAGACCCAGTACTTC
v_call: TRBV19
j_call: TRBJ2-5
clone_size: NA
d_call: NA

cdr3_aa: CASSVLTGYGYTF
cdr3_nt: TGTGCCAGCAGCGTCCTGACAGGGTATGGCTACACCTTC
v_call: TRBV9
j_call: TRBJ1-2
clone_size: once
d_call: TRBD1

cdr3_aa: CASSEIPAQGHYGYTF
cdr3_nt: TGCGCCAGCAGCGAAATCCCCGCGCAGGGACACTATGGCTACACCTTC
v_call: TRBV4-1
j_call: TRBJ1-2
clone_size: NA
d_call: NA

cdr3_aa: CASSSNYYQSFIYF
cdr3_nt: TGTGCCAGCAGCTCGAACTACTATCAGAGTTTCATATATTTT
v_call: TRBV7-2
j_call: TRBJ1-3
clone_size: few
d_call: NA

cdr3_aa: CASSFSKSGTEAFF
cdr3_nt: TGTGCCAGCAGCTTCTCCAAAAGCGGCACTGAAGCTTTCTTT
v_call: TRBV5-4
j_call: TRBJ1-1
clone_size: NA
d_call: NA

cdr3_aa: CASSVSYEQYF
cdr3_nt: TGTGCCAGCAGTGTCTCCTACGAGCAGTACTTC
v_call: TRBV6-1
j_call: TRBJ2-7
clone_size: NA
d_call: NA

cdr3_aa: CASSISSLGTEAFF
cdr3_nt: TGTGCCAGTAGTATTTCGAGCTTGGGCACTGAAGCTTTCTTT
v_call: TRBV19
j_call: TRBJ1-1
clone_size: NA
d_call: NA

cdr3_aa: CASSQDGTSGETQYF
cdr3_nt: TGTGCCAGCAGCCAAGATGGGACTAGCGGAGAGACCCAGTACTTC
v_call: TRBV4-2
j_call: TRBJ2-5
clone_size: NA
d_call: TRBD2

cdr3_aa: CASSFIETVGSTDTQYF
cdr3_nt: TGCGCCAGCAGCTTTATTGAGACGGTGGGAAGCACAGATACGCAGTATTTT
v_call: TRBV5-1
j_call: TRBJ2-3
clone_size: NA
d_call: NA